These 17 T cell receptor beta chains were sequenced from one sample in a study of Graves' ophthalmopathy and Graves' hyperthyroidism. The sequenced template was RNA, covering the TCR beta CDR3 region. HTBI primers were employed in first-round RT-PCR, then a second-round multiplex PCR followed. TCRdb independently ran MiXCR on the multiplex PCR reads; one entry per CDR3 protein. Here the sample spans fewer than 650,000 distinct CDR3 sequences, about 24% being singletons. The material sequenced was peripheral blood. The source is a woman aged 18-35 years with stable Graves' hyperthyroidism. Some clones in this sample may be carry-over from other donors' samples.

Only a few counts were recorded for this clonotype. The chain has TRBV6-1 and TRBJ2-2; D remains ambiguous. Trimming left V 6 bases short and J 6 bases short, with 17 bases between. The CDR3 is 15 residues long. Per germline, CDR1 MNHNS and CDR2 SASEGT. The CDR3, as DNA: TGTGCCAGCAGCCCCGGCCGGATGGGCCCCGGGGAGCTGTTTTTT. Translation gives CASSPGRMGPGELFF.

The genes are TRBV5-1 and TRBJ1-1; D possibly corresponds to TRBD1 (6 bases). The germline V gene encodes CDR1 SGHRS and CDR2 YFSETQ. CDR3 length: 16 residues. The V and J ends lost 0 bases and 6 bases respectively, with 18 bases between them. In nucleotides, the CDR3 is TGCGCCAGCAGCTTGGCTTTTGTCAGGGGTAAGCCTGAAGCTTTCTTT. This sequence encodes CASSLAFVRGKPEAFF.

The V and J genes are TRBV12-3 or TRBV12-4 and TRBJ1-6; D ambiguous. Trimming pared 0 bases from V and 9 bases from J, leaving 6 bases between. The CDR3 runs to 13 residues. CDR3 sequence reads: CASSLARGSPLHF. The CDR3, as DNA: TGTGCCAGCAGTTTAGCGCGCGGTTCACCCCTCCACTTT.

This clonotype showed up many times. DNA for the CDR3: TGTGCCAGCAGACGCGGGACACTCAGCCCCTACGAGCAGTACTTC. It is translated as CASRRGTLSPYEQYF. The chain uses TRBV6-1 and TRBJ2-7; D could derive from TRBD1 or TRBD2 (6 bases each). The CDR3 runs to 15 residues. V was shortened by 6 bases and J by 2 bases, with 17 bases between the two germline ends. From germline, CDR1 is MNHNS and CDR2 SASEGT.

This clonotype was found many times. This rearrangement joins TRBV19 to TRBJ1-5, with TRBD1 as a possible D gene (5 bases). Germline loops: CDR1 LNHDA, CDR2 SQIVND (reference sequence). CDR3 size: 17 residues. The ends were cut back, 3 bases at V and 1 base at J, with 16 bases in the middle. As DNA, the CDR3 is TGTGCCAGTAGTATTACCGGGACCGGCTTAAGCAATCAGCCCCAGCATTTT. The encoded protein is CASSITGTGLSNQPQHF.

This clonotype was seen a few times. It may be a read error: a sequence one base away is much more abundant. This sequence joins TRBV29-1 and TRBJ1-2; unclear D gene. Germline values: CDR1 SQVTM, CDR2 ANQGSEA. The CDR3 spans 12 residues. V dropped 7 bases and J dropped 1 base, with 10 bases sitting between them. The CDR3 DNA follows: TGCAGCGCTCGACCCAGTAACTATGGCTACACCTTC. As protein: CSARPSNYGYTF.

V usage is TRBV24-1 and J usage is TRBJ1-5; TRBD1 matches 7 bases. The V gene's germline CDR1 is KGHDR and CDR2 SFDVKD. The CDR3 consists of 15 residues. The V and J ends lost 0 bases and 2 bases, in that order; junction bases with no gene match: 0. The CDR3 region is CATSDLGQGNQPQHF. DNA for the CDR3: TGTGCCACCAGTGATTTGGGACAGGGCAATCAGCCCCAGCATTTT.

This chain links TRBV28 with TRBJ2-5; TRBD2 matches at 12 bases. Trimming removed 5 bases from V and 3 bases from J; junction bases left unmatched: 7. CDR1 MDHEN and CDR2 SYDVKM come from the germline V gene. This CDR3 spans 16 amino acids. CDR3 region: CASSQRLAGAEETQYF. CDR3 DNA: TGTGCCAGCAGTCAGAGACTAGCGGGAGCCGAAGAGACCCAGTACTTC.

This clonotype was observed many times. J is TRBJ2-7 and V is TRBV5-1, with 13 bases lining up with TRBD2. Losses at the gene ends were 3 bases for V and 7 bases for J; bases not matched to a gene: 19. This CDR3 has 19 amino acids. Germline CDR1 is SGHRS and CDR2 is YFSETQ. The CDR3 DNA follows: TGCGCCAGCAGCTGGGGGCCTGAGAGACTAGCGGGAGGCCCGCCTGAGCAGTACTTC. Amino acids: CASSWGPERLAGGPPEQYF.

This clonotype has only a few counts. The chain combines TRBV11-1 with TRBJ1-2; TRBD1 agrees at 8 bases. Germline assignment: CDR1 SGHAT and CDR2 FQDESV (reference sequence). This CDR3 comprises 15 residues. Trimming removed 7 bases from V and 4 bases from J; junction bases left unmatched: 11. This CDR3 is CASTTGTGSSYGYTF. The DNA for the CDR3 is TGTGCCAGCACAACCGGGACAGGATCATCCTATGGCTACACCTTC.

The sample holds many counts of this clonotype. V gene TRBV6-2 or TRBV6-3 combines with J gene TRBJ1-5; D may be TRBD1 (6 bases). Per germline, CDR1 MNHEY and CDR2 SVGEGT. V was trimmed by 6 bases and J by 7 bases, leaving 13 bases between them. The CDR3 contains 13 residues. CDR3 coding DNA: TGTGCCAGCAGGCACAGGGTTAGGCAGCCCCAGCATTTT. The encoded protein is CASRHRVRQPQHF.

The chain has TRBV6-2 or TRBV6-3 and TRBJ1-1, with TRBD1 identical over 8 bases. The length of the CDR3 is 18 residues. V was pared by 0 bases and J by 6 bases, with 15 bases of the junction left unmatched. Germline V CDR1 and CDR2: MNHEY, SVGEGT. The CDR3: CASSYSMIYGDRRAEAFF. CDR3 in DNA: TGTGCCAGCAGTTACTCGATGATATATGGGGACAGGAGAGCTGAAGCTTTCTTT.

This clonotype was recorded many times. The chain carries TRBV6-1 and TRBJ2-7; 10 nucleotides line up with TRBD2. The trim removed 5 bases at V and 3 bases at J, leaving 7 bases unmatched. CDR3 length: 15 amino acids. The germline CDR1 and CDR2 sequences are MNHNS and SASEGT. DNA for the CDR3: TGTGCCAGCAGTCAGCGGGAGGGTCCCCTCTACGAGCAGTACTTC. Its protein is CASSQREGPLYEQYF.

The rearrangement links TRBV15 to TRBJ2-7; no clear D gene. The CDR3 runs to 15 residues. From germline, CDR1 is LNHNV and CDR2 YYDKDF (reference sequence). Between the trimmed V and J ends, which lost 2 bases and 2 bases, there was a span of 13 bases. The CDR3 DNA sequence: TGTGCCACCAGCAGAATCTGGATAGTAGCCTACGAGCAGTACTTC. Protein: CATSRIWIVAYEQYF. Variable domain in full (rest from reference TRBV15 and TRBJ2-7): DAMVIQNPRYQVTQFGKPVTLSCSQTLNHNVMYWYQQKSSQAPKLLFHYYDKDFNNEADTPDNFQSRRPNTSFCFLDIRSPGLGDTAMYLCATSRIWIVAYEQYFGPGTRLTVT.

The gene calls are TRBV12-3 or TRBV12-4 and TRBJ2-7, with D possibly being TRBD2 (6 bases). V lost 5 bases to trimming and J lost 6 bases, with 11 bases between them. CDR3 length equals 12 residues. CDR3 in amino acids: CASSDPGVEQYF. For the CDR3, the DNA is TGTGCCAGCAGTGACCCGGGGGTCGAGCAGTACTTC.

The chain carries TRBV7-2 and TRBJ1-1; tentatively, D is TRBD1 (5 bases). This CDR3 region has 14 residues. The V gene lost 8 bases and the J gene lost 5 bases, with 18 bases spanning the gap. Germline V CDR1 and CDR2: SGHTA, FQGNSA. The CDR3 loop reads CASLPEAGRTEAFF. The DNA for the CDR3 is TGTGCCAGCCTCCCGGAGGCAGGGAGGACTGAAGCTTTCTTT.

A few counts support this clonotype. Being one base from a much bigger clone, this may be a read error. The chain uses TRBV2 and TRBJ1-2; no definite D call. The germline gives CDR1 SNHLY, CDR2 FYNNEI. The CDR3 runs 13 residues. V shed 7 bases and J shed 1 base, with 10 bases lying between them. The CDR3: CASKAIHNYGYTF. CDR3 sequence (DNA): TGTGCCAGCAAAGCTATCCATAACTATGGCTACACCTTC.